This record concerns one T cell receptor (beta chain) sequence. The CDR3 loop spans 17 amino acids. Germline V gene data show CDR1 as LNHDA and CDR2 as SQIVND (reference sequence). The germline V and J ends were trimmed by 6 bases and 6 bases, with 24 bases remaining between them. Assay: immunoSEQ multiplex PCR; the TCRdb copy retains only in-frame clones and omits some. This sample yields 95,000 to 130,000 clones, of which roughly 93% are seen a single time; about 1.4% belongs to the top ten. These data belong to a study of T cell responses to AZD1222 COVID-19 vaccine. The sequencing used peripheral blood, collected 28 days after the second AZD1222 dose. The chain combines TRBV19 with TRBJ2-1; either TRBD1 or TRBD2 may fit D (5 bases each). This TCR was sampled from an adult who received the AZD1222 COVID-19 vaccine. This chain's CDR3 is CASSPLPRDLRSNEQFF. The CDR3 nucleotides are TGTGCCAGTAGCCCTCTCCCCCGGGACCTCCGGAGCAATGAGCAGTTCTTC.